These 25 T cell receptor beta chains came from one sample sequenced in a study of T-cell memory formation after mild COVID-19. MiXCR, run by TCRdb on the 5' RACE reads, gives a single entry per CDR3 protein. The data hold around 200,000 distinct CDR3 sequences, with 27% observed a single time. The sequenced material came from PBMCs or a T cell subset sorted from them (not recorded which). Receptor source: an adult woman who had mild COVID-19 (a few samples of this study predate the infection). Cell type and time point are not known.

This clonotype occurred a few times. This CDR3 reads CASSQALGTSGSNEQFF. The CDR3 DNA is TGTGCCAGCAGCCAAGCCCTCGGGACTAGCGGGAGCAATGAGCAGTTCTTC. The V call is TRBV4-2, the J call TRBJ2-1; 14 nucleotides agree with TRBD2. Germline V lookup: CDR1 LGHNA, CDR2 YNFKEQ. J gave up 6 bases and V 1 base, and 5 bases lay outside the gene matches. The CDR3 sequence is 17 residues long.

The V gene is TRBV12-3 or TRBV12-4, the J gene TRBJ1-4; D remains ambiguous. CDR3 length: 14 residues. V lost 5 bases to trimming and J lost 7 bases, with 14 bases between them. CDR3 in amino acids: CASSRTVDREKLFF. The CDR3 region has the DNA TGTGCCAGCAGTCGGACTGTGGATCGTGAAAAACTGTTTTTT.

This clonotype was seen a few times. This rearrangement joins TRBV5-1 to TRBJ2-2, with TRBD1 as a possible D gene (5 bases). Germline CDR1 is SGHRS and CDR2 is YFSETQ. The CDR3 has 15 amino acids. V was shortened by 7 bases and J by 1 base, with 14 bases between the two germline ends. For the CDR3, the DNA is TGCGCCAGCTCCGCAGGGTTCGAGAACACCGGGGAGCTGTTTTTT. This codes for CASSAGFENTGELFF. The entire variable domain, with the rest obtained from reference TRBV5-1 and TRBJ2-2, is as follows: KAGVTQTPRYLIKTRGQQVTLSCSPISGHRSVSWYQQTPGQGLQFLFEYFSETQRNKGNFPGRFSGRQFSNSRSEMNVSTLELGDSALYLCASSAGFENTGELFFGEGSRLTVL.

V usage is TRBV6-2 or TRBV6-3 and J usage is TRBJ2-7; 10 bases map to TRBD2. The germline V gene encodes CDR1 MNHEY and CDR2 SVGEGT. V trimming: 2 bases; J trimming: 2 bases; junction bases outside the gene matches: 9. The CDR3 spans 17 residues. CDR3 sequence (DNA): TGTGCCAGCAGTTACAGGACTAGCGGTTTATTTACCTACGAGCAGTACTTC. Protein sequence: CASSYRTSGLFTYEQYF.

This clonotype was detected a few times. The CDR3 coding sequence is TGTGCCAGCAGCCAAGTCAAGGACCCTGGACAGGGGGCCGGGAATGAGCAGTTCTTC. Its translation is CASSQVKDPGQGAGNEQFF. The gene calls are TRBV3-1 and TRBJ2-1; 11 bases line up with TRBD1. The CDR3 consists of 19 residues. The germline V gene has CDR1 LGHDT and CDR2 YNNKEL (reference sequence). The V and J ends lost 1 base and 7 bases, in that order; junction bases with no gene match: 15.

The J gene is TRBJ2-5, the V gene TRBV12-3 or TRBV12-4; D may be TRBD1 (6 bases). Trimming took 3 bases from V and 3 from J, leaving 11 bases between them. The CDR3 loop spans 14 amino acids. CDR3 nucleotide sequence: TGTGCCAGCAGTTTTGGGGGCGTTGAAGAGACCCAGTACTTC. This codes for CASSFGGVEETQYF.

This clonotype was found a few times. This CDR3 is CSVMRQGNFAFF. The CDR3 nucleotides are TGCAGCGTGATGAGACAGGGGAATTTTGCTTTCTTT. The chain joins TRBV29-1 to TRBJ1-1, with TRBD1 matching 8 bases. The ends lost 6 bases at V and 11 bases at J; junction bases unmatched: 11. The CDR3 contains 12 residues. The germline V gene encodes CDR1 SQVTM and CDR2 ANQGSEA.

V usage is TRBV7-9 and J usage is TRBJ1-1; TRBD1 agrees at 8 bases. V lost 3 bases, J lost 5 bases, and 8 bases stayed unmatched. Germline V gene lookup returns CDR1 SEHNR and CDR2 FQNEAQ (reference sequence). This CDR3 contains 15 residues. The CDR3 is CASSFRQGRETEAFF. The CDR3 nucleotides read TGTGCCAGCAGCTTCCGACAGGGGAGGGAGACTGAAGCTTTCTTT.

This clonotype was detected a few times. This chain uses TRBV20-1 with TRBJ1-2, with D possibly being TRBD1 (5 bases). This CDR3 is built from 14 residues. V was pared by 5 bases and J by 0 bases, with 13 bases between. Germline V CDR1 and CDR2: DFQATT, SNEGSKA (reference sequence). The CDR3 nucleotides are TGCAGTGCTCACTTGGGGGGGGCTAACTATGGCTACACCTTC. Its protein product is CSAHLGGANYGYTF.

The chain recombines TRBV5-6 with TRBJ2-7, with D hard to call. V shed 0 bases and J shed 8 bases, with 9 bases lying between them. CDR1 SGHDT and CDR2 YYEEEE come from the germline V gene. The CDR3 totals 12 residues. The CDR3 loop reads CASSLADLKQYF. CDR3 nucleotides: TGTGCCAGCAGCTTGGCCGACTTAAAGCAGTACTTC.

The chain is built from TRBV27 and TRBJ2-3; TRBD1 is a possible D gene (5 bases). V lost 5 bases and J lost 3, with 12 bases in between. In germline, CDR1 is MNHEY, CDR2 SMNVEV (reference sequence). CDR3 length: 14 amino acids. The CDR3 sequence: CASSHGAETDTQYF. For the CDR3, the DNA is TGTGCCAGCAGTCATGGGGCAGAGACAGATACGCAGTATTTT.

This chain joins TRBV3-1 and TRBJ2-7, with a weak D call TRBD1 (5 bases). The CDR3 has 16 amino acids. With 0 bases removed from V and 2 bases from J, the gap between germline ends came to 14 bases. In germline, CDR1 is LGHDT, CDR2 YNNKEL (reference sequence). The CDR3 loop is CASSQDQTVLTYEQYF. Here the CDR3 DNA reads TGTGCCAGCAGCCAAGACCAGACAGTTCTGACCTACGAGCAGTACTTC.

There are a few counts of this clonotype. The rearrangement uses TRBV7-6 and TRBJ2-1; 9 bases agree with TRBD1. This CDR3 has 15 amino acids. Germline-derived CDR1 and CDR2 are SGHVS and FNYEAQ. V dropped 5 bases and J dropped 2; count of bases not matched to a gene: 4. The CDR3 region is CASSADRGAYNEQFF. CDR3 in DNA: TGTGCCAGCAGCGCCGACAGGGGGGCCTACAATGAGCAGTTCTTC.

A few counts support this clonotype. This chain uses TRBV12-3 or TRBV12-4 with TRBJ1-2, with D perhaps matching TRBD1 (5 bases). Trimming removed 6 bases at V and 4 bases at J, with 12 bases between. The CDR3 runs to 13 residues. The CDR3 DNA follows: TGTGCCAGCAGCTTCGGACACACCTATGGCTACACCTTC. Protein product: CASSFGHTYGYTF.

The V call is TRBV6-5, the J call TRBJ1-4, with D tentatively TRBD1 (6 bases). Trimming left V 6 bases short and J 5 bases short, with 16 bases between. This CDR3 is built from 15 residues. CDR1 and CDR2 from the germline V gene are MNHEY and SVGAGI. This CDR3 reads CASSYLRGGNEKLFF. As DNA, the CDR3 is TGTGCCAGCAGCTACCTTCGAGGGGGGAATGAAAAACTGTTTTTT.

The chain is built from TRBV20-1 and TRBJ2-7, with a weak D call TRBD1 (6 bases). In germline, CDR1 is DFQATT, CDR2 SNEGSKA (reference sequence). V was trimmed by 2 bases and J by 3 bases, leaving 11 bases between them. The CDR3 length is 13 residues. CDR3 sequence: CSARRDTDYEQYF. CDR3 DNA sequence: TGCAGTGCTAGAAGGGACACCGACTACGAGCAGTACTTC.

V is TRBV27 and J is TRBJ2-5; TRBD1 might be the D (5 bases). The germline V and J ends were trimmed by 5 bases and 0 bases, with 16 bases remaining between them. Germline values: CDR1 MNHEY, CDR2 SMNVEV (reference sequence). The CDR3 runs to 16 residues. CDR3 protein: CASSPLGQKYQETQYF. In DNA form, the CDR3 reads TGTGCCAGCAGTCCGTTGGGGCAGAAATACCAAGAGACCCAGTACTTC.

This clonotype was counted between two and nine times. V is TRBV7-9 and J is TRBJ2-2; D perhaps matches TRBD2 (5 bases). The CDR3 has 16 amino acids. With 8 bases removed from V and 6 bases from J, the gap between germline ends came to 22 bases. Germline CDR1 is SEHNR and CDR2 is FQNEAQ (reference sequence). CDR3 sequence: CASPVRGPHPPGELFF. As DNA, the CDR3 is TGTGCCAGCCCGGTCCGGGGTCCTCACCCCCCCGGGGAGCTGTTTTTT.

This clonotype was recorded once. V is TRBV7-8 and J is TRBJ1-4; TRBD1 matches at 9 bases. CDR1 and CDR2 from the germline V gene are SGHVS and FQNEAQ. V was pared by 5 bases and J by 0 bases, with 10 bases of the junction left unmatched. This CDR3 has 18 amino acids. The CDR3: CASSQVLDRGPTNEKLFF. CDR3 DNA sequence: TGTGCCAGCAGCCAGGTTTTGGACAGGGGCCCAACTAATGAAAAACTGTTTTTT. Variable domain in full (rest from reference TRBV7-8 and TRBJ1-4): GAGVSQSPRYKVAKRGQDVALRCDPISGHVSLFWYQQALGQGPEFLTYFQNEAQLDKSGLPSDRFFAERPEGSVSTLKIQRTQQEDSAVYLCASSQVLDRGPTNEKLFFGSGTQLSVL.

The chain joins TRBV7-8 to TRBJ2-2; 7 nucleotides agree with TRBD1. J gave up 4 bases and V 3 bases, and 8 bases lay outside the gene matches. This CDR3 contains 16 residues. Per germline, CDR1 SGHVS and CDR2 FQNEAQ. As DNA, the CDR3 is TGTGCCAGCAGCTTCAGGGGGAGTATAAGCACCGGGGAGCTGTTTTTT. Translated: CASSFRGSISTGELFF. Full variable domain (missing parts from reference TRBV7-8 and TRBJ2-2): GAGVSQSPRYKVAKRGQDVALRCDPISGHVSLFWYQQALGQGPEFLTYFQNEAQLDKSGLPSDRFFAERPEGSVSTLKIQRTQQEDSAVYLCASSFRGSISTGELFFGEGSRLTVL.

This clonotype was observed once. The V gene is TRBV6-7, the J gene TRBJ2-1; unclear D gene. TRBV6-7 is classed as an ORF, of uncertain function. Trimming left V 6 bases short and J 0 bases short, with 24 bases between. The CDR3 is made up of 19 amino acids. The CDR3, as DNA: TGTGCCAGCAGCCACCCCGAGATAGTCCTGGGGTCCTCCTACAATGAGCAGTTCTTC. It is translated as CASSHPEIVLGSSYNEQFF.

This clonotype showed up just a few times. The chain uses TRBV12-3 or TRBV12-4 and TRBJ2-5; TRBD1 matches at 7 bases. J gave up 4 bases and V 4 bases, and 3 bases lay outside the gene matches. The CDR3 spans 13 residues. CDR3 nucleotide sequence: TGTGCCAGCAGTTCCGACAGGGTAGAGACCCAGTACTTC. This translates into CASSSDRVETQYF.

The chain recombines TRBV3-1 with TRBJ1-2; D may be TRBD1 (5 bases). Germline CDR1 LGHDT, CDR2 YNNKEL (reference sequence). There are 14 residues in the CDR3. The V gene lost 3 bases and the J gene lost 8 bases, with 16 bases spanning the gap. CDR3 sequence: CASSHRTTGGGYTF. CDR3 bases: TGTGCCAGCAGCCACCGGACTACAGGCGGCGGCTACACCTTC.

This chain links TRBV29-1 with TRBJ2-7; 7 bases match TRBD2. Per the germline V gene, CDR1 is SQVTM and CDR2 is ANQGSEA. The CDR3 sequence is 13 residues long. V lost 6 bases, J lost 4 bases, and 9 bases stayed unmatched. The CDR3 is CSVIPAGVYEQYF. DNA of the CDR3: TGCAGCGTGATACCTGCGGGAGTTTACGAGCAGTACTTC.

The CDR3 region has the DNA TGTGCCAGCAGTTACGGGACCTACGAGCAGTACTTC. Residues: CASSYGTYEQYF. The rearrangement joins TRBV6-5 to TRBJ2-7; D call uncertain. This CDR3 contains 12 residues. Between the trimmed V and J ends, which lost 2 bases and 2 bases, there was a span of 4 bases. Germline V CDR1 and CDR2: MNHEY, SVGAGI.